The T cell receptor beta chain described here comes from a study of T cell clonality in common variable immunodeficiency. This clone came up many times. The observed sequence ends 3 residues before the CDR3 terminus, with the missing tail filled in from the germline J gene. CDR3 length: 13 residues. The germline V gene has CDR1 SGHTA and CDR2 FQGNSA. TCRdb's table, derived via immunoSEQ multiplex PCR, lists solely in-frame clones and lacks some. The sample gives 30,000 to 40,000 clones, none seen only once, and the top ten clones hold roughly 3%. The clonotype originates from a person aged 18 to 69 in good health. V gene TRBV7-2 combines with J gene TRBJ1-1; D is undetermined. Sequenced material: peripheral blood mononuclear cells. CDR3 sequence: CASSLVGFGEAFF. CDR3 DNA (partial): TGTGCCAGCAGCTTAGTGGGTTTCGGGGAA.